The 15 T cell receptor beta chains below come from one sample, sequenced in a study of radiation and T cells in renal cell carcinoma. Documented time point: blood 4 weeks post-SBRT, at nephrectomy. Treatment here: 15 Gy SBRT to primary tumor, nephrectomy 4 weeks later. Here immunoSEQ multiplex PCR was the method, and the copy in TCRdb shows in-frame clones only, minus some. The profile shows roughly 92,000 clones, approximately 82% of them singletons. The sample in question was blood, obtained from a patient whose treatment included radiotherapy and nephrectomy. Receptor source: a man aged 55-75 years with renal cell carcinoma.

This clone occurred a few times. This rearrangement joins TRBV7-3 to TRBJ2-3; tentative D call: TRBD2 (6 bases). Germline values: CDR1 SGHTA, CDR2 FQGTGA. The CDR3 is 14 amino acids. V shed 6 bases and J shed 2 bases, with 12 bases lying between them. CDR3 sequence (DNA): TGTGCCAGCAGTTTGGGACTTTCCACAGATACGCAGTATTTT. This translates into CASSLGLSTDTQYF.

Here the CDR3 reads CASSLDTGVNTEAFF. DNA of the CDR3: TGTGCCAGCAGCTTAGATACAGGGGTTAACACTGAAGCTTTCTTT. The rearrangement uses TRBV13 and TRBJ1-1, with 7 bases that match TRBD1. Germline trimming cut 1 base from V and 2 bases from J; bases unmatched to any gene: 4. The germline V gene encodes CDR1 PRHDT and CDR2 FYEKMQ (reference sequence). The CDR3 is 15 residues long.

This chain uses TRBV4-3 with TRBJ2-7; 9 bases match TRBD1. The CDR3 runs to 14 residues. The germline gives CDR1 LGHNA, CDR2 YSLEER. V was pared by 4 bases and J by 3 bases, with 4 bases of the junction left unmatched. This CDR3 is CASSPGTGNYEQYF. The CDR3 region has the DNA TGCGCCAGCAGCCCCGGGACAGGGAACTACGAGCAGTACTTC.

This clone occurred a few times. V and J are TRBV19 and TRBJ2-7; 7 positions match TRBD1. Germline V CDR1 and CDR2: LNHDA, SQIVND (reference sequence). The CDR3 has 13 amino acids. The V and J ends lost 3 bases and 6 bases, in that order; junction bases with no gene match: 5. The CDR3 bases are TGTGCCAGTAGTATTAACAGGGGCGTCGAGCAGTACTTC. Its translation is CASSINRGVEQYF.

This sequence joins TRBV7-9 and TRBJ2-7; no firm D call. In germline, CDR1 is SEHNR, CDR2 FQNEAQ (reference sequence). The CDR3 sequence is 11 residues long. Trimming removed 5 bases at V and 4 bases at J, with 6 bases between. CDR3 nucleotide sequence: TGTGCCAGCAGCCTCACTTACGAGCAGTACTTC. Encoded protein: CASSLTYEQYF. The entire variable domain, with the rest obtained from reference TRBV7-9 and TRBJ2-7, is as follows: DTGVSQNPRHKITKRGQNVTFRCDPISEHNRLYWYRQTLGQGPEFLTYFQNEAQLEKSRLLSDRFSAERPKGSFSTLEIQRTEQGDSAMYLCASSLTYEQYFGPGTRLTVT.

The gene calls are TRBV7-2 and TRBJ1-1; D remains unclear. There are 13 residues in the CDR3. CDR1 and CDR2 from the germline V gene are SGHTA and FQGNSA. V was pared by 1 base and J by 1 base, with 4 bases between. CDR3 protein: CASSLVWNTEAFF. The CDR3 DNA reads as TGTGCCAGCAGCTTAGTGTGGAACACTGAAGCTTTCTTT.

V and J are TRBV7-3 and TRBJ1-1; no clear D gene. V was clipped by 2 bases and J by 1 base, with 5 bases between them. Germline CDR1 is SGHTA and CDR2 is FQGTGA. CDR3 length: 13 residues. CDR3 nucleotides: TGTGCCAGCAGCTTACAACCGAACACTGAAGCTTTCTTT. Protein: CASSLQPNTEAFF.

The V and J genes are TRBV27 and TRBJ2-4, with 7 nucleotides matching TRBD2. Losses at the gene ends were 6 bases for V and 7 bases for J; bases not matched to a gene: 12. Per the germline V gene, CDR1 is MNHEY and CDR2 is SMNVEV (reference sequence). The CDR3 runs 15 residues. The CDR3 DNA sequence: TGTGCCAGCAGCCGAAGACTAGCAGGAGGGAACATTCAGTACTTC. Protein sequence: CASSRRLAGGNIQYF.

This chain joins TRBV29-1 and TRBJ2-1; 7 bases are shared with TRBD2. Germline CDR1 reads SQVTM; CDR2 reads ANQGSEA. Trimming took 3 bases from V and 4 from J; bases not matched to a gene: 12. The CDR3 has 16 amino acids. As DNA, the CDR3 is TGCAGCGTTGATGCTAGCCTAGCGGCTGCTTACAATGAGCAGTTCTTC. As protein: CSVDASLAAAYNEQFF.

The rearrangement links TRBV2 to TRBJ1-2; 7 bases are shared with TRBD1. Germline CDR1 and CDR2: SNHLY and FYNNEI. Unmatched junction bases numbered 9, after V lost 0 bases and J lost 8 bases. This CDR3 region has 15 residues. Here the CDR3 DNA reads TGTGCCAGCAGTGAAGCTCACAGGGGCGAGGGGGGCTACACCTTC. Its translation is CASSEAHRGEGGYTF.

The gene calls are TRBV6-1 and TRBJ2-3, with 9 bases identical to TRBD2. Per germline, CDR1 MNHNS and CDR2 SASEGT. V gave up 7 bases and J gave up 1 base; unmatched junction bases: 6. CDR3 length equals 15 residues. As DNA, the CDR3 is TGTGCCAGCATAAGCGGGGGGTCTGGCACAGATACGCAGTATTTT. This sequence encodes CASISGGSGTDTQYF.

The chain couples TRBV5-1 to TRBJ2-7; 10 nucleotides agree with TRBD2. The CDR3 has 15 residues. The junction had 5 bases not matched to a gene; V was cut back by 1 base and J by 4 bases. Germline CDR1 SGHRS, CDR2 YFSETQ. The CDR3 loop is CASSLPLAGAYEQYF. CDR3 nucleotide sequence: TGCGCCAGCAGCTTGCCCCTAGCGGGAGCTTACGAGCAGTACTTC.

As DNA, the CDR3 is TGTGCCACCAGCAGGAGCGACACAGATACGCAGTATTTT. It yields the protein CATSRSDTDTQYF. V usage is TRBV15 and J usage is TRBJ2-3; no reliable D call. This CDR3 region has 13 residues. V was shortened by 3 bases and J by 2 bases, with 6 bases between the two germline ends. Germline CDR1 and CDR2: LNHNV and YYDKDF (reference sequence).

V usage is TRBV7-9 and J usage is TRBJ2-2; 7 bases agree with TRBD1. This CDR3 comprises 14 residues. With V trimmed by 3 bases and J by 4 bases, 2 bases remained unmatched. CDR1 SEHNR and CDR2 FQNEAQ come from the germline V gene (reference sequence). In nucleotides, the CDR3 is TGTGCCAGCAGCTTCCCAGGGGGCACCGGGGAGCTGTTTTTT. This translates into CASSFPGGTGELFF.

This clone was picked up one time. J is TRBJ2-1 and V is TRBV5-1, with D unclear. V lost 2 bases, J lost 8 bases, and 8 bases lay in between. This CDR3 comprises 12 residues. Germline V gene lookup returns CDR1 SGHRS and CDR2 YFSETQ. The CDR3, as DNA: TGCGCCAGCAGCTTTTCGGTCGATGAGCAGTTCTTC. This translates into CASSFSVDEQFF. Drawing the rest from reference TRBV5-1 and TRBJ2-1, the complete variable domain is KAGVTQTPRYLIKTRGQQVTLSCSPISGHRSVSWYQQTPGQGLQFLFEYFSETQRNKGNFPGRFSGRQFSNSRSEMNVSTLELGDSALYLCASSFSVDEQFFGPGTRLTVL.